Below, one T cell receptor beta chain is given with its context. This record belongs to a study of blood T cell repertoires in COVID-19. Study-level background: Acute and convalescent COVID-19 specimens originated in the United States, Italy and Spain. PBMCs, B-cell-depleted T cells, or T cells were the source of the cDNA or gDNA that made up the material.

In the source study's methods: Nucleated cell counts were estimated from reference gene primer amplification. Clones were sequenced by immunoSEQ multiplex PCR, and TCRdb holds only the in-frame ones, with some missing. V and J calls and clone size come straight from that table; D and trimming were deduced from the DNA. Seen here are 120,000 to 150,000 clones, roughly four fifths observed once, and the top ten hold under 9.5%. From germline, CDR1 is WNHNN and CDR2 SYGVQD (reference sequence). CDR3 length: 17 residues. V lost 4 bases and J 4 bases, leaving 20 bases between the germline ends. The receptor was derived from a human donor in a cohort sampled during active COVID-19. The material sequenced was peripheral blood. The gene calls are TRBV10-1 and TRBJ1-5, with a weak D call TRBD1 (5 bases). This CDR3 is CASSGGYWGKWNQPQHF. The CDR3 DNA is TGCGCCAGCAGTGGGGGCTATTGGGGAAAATGGAATCAGCCCCAGCATTTT.